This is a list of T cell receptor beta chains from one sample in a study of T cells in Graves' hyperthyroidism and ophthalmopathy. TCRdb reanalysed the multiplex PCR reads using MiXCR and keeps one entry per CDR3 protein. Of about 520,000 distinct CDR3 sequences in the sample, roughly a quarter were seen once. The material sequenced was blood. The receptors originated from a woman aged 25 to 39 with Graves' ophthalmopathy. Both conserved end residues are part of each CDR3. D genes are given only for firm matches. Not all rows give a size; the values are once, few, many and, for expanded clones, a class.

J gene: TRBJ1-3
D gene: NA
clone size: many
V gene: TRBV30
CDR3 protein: CAWTRPISGNTIYF
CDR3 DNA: TGTGCCTGGACTCGACCCATCTCTGGAAACACCATATATTTT

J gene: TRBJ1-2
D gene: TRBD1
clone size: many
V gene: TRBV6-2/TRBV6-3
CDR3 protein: CASSYSGTGRGYTF
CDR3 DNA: TGTGCCAGCAGTTACTCGGGGACAGGGAGAGGCTACACCTTC

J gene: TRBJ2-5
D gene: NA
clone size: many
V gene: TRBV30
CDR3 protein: CAWSETQTQYF
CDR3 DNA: TGTGCCTGGAGTGAGACACAGACCCAGTACTTC

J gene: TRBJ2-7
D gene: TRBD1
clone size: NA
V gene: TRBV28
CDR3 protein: CASRPGTGWASEQYF
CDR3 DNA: TGTGCCAGCAGACCTGGGACAGGGTGGGCGAGCGAGCAGTACTTC

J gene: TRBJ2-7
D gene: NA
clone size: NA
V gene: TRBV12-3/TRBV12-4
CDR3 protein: CASSLGGSAEQYF
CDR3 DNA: TGTGCCAGCAGTTTAGGCGGGTCGGCCGAGCAGTACTTC

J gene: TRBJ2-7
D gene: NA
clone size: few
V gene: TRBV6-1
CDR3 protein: CASSDDDRTYSYEQYF
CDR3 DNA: TGTGCCAGCAGTGATGATGACAGGACATACTCCTACGAGCAGTACTTC

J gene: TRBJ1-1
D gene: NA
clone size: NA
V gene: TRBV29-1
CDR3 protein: CSVELRNNEAFF
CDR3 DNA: TGCAGCGTTGAACTAAGAAATAATGAAGCTTTCTTT

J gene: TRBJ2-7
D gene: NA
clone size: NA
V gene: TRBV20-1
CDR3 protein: CSARDIPSGGTYEQYF
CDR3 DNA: TGCAGTGCTAGAGATATTCCTAGTGGCGGAACCTACGAGCAGTACTTC

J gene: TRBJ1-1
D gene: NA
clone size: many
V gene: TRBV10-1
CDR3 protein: CASSESTGTAEAFF
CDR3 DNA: TGCGCCAGCAGTGAGTCAACGGGTACGGCTGAAGCTTTCTTT

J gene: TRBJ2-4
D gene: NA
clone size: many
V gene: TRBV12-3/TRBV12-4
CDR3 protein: CASSPPRDSPIQYF
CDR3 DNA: TGTGCCAGCAGTCCCCCCCGGGACTCGCCCATTCAGTACTTC

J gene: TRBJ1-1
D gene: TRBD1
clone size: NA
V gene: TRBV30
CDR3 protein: CAWSGQGTEAFF
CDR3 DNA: TGTGCCTGGAGTGGACAGGGCACTGAAGCTTTCTTT